This TCR beta chain stems from a study of T cell repertoires in cytomegalovirus infection. Whole-study context: Recently identified HLA-C-restricted CMV epitopes were among the peptides used.

TCRdb fed the reads into MiXCR, producing one record per CDR3 protein. Of about 830,000 distinct CDR3 sequences listed, about 30% are singletons. For this clonotype: No antigen is known for it.

The germline V gene has CDR1 LNHNV and CDR2 YYDKDF (reference sequence). The CDR3 has 13 amino acids. The germline V and J ends were trimmed by 5 bases and 3 bases, with 10 bases remaining between them. Source: cultured CD8+ T cells from PBMCs, taken from culture after CMV antigen stimulation. The clonotype originates from a human donor in good health (CMV status not recorded). Some clones in this sample may be carry-over from other donors' samples. The chain carries TRBV15 and TRBJ1-1; D is perhaps TRBD1 (5 bases). CDR3 sequence: CATSPRGYTEAFF. The CDR3, as DNA: TGTGCCACCAGCCCCCGGGGGTACACTGAAGCTTTCTTT.